These T cell receptor beta chains were read from a single sample in a study of shared clonotypes between healthy human individuals. This table comes from immunoSEQ multiplex PCR, and its TCRdb copy is limited to in-frame clones, with some not included. The sample yields 1.4 million to 1.5 million clones, 96% seen once. What was sequenced was naive CD4+ T cells sorted from blood. The source is a man younger than 45 in good health. The CDR3 runs from the conserved cysteine through the conserved F or W. A D gene is named only where the DNA matches it firmly. The size entry is marked missing in some rows and otherwise reads once, few, many or a size class.

d_gene,v_gene,abundance,j_gene,CDR3aa,CDR3nt
-,TRBV11-2,-,TRBJ1-1,CASSSVRQAHTEAFF,TGTGCCAGCAGCTCTGTGCGGCAGGCCCACACTGAAGCTTTCTTT
-,TRBV4-1,-,TRBJ1-2,CASSQRARQGNYGYTF,TGCGCCAGCAGCCAAAGAGCTCGTCAGGGCAACTATGGCTACACCTTC
TRBD2,TRBV4-3,once,TRBJ2-1,CASSQDPAGGSYNEQFF,TGCGCCAGCAGCCAAGACCCAGCGGGAGGGTCCTACAATGAGCAGTTCTTC
TRBD1,TRBV5-6,-,TRBJ2-7,CASSHRTWTGGMKDEQYF,TGTGCCAGCAGCCACAGAACATGGACAGGGGGCATGAAAGACGAGCAGTACTTC
TRBD2,TRBV5-1,-,TRBJ2-2,CASSTRLASRTGELFF,TGCGCCAGCAGCACTCGACTAGCGAGTCGCACCGGGGAGCTGTTTTTT
TRBD2,TRBV9,-,TRBJ2-1,CASSVRLADEQFF,TGTGCCAGCAGCGTGCGACTAGCGGATGAGCAGTTCTTC
TRBD1,TRBV5-6,-,TRBJ1-2,CASTRDRAYGYTF,TGTGCCAGCACCCGGGACAGGGCCTATGGCTACACCTTC
-,TRBV4-3,-,TRBJ2-7,CASSQDFRQSYEQYF,TGCGCCAGCAGCCAAGATTTTAGACAGTCCTACGAGCAGTACTTC
TRBD1,TRBV30,once,TRBJ1-1,CAWSVRPGTGMNTEAFF,TGTGCCTGGAGTGTAAGGCCCGGGACAGGGATGAACACTGAAGCTTTCTTT
-,TRBV9,-,TRBJ2-6,CASSDPGPNISGANVLTF,TGTGCCAGCAGCGATCCGGGACCGAATATCTCTGGGGCCAACGTCCTGACTTTC
-,TRBV21-1,-,TRBJ2-1,CASNPGLGTCGQFF,TGTGCCAGCAACCCGGGACTAGGGACCTGCGGGCAGTTCTTC
-,TRBV2,-,TRBJ1-1,CASSDKGQNTEAFF,TGTGCCAGCAGCGACAAAGGACAGAACACTGAAGCTTTCTTT
TRBD2,TRBV7-2,-,TRBJ2-3,CASSPVAGLASTDTQYF,TGTGCCAGCAGCCCAGTTGCGGGACTAGCTAGCACAGATACGCAGTATTTT
TRBD1,TRBV7-2,-,TRBJ1-1,CASSWGGQGSEAFF,TGTGCCAGCAGCTGGGGGGGACAGGGCTCTGAAGCTTTCTTT
TRBD2,TRBV5-4,-,TRBJ2-7,CASSPEVAGAVYEQYF,TGTGCCAGCAGCCCGGAGGTAGCGGGAGCAGTCTACGAGCAGTACTTC
-,TRBV7-9,once,TRBJ2-3,CASSLAFRDTQYF,TGTGCCAGCAGCTTAGCGTTTCGAGATACGCAGTATTTT
-,TRBV6-7,-,TRBJ1-5,CASSYRDSNQPQHF,TGTGCCAGCAGTTACAGGGATAGCAATCAGCCCCAGCATTTT
TRBD1,TRBV25-1,-,TRBJ2-7,CASSEPRDSLSYEQYF,TGTGCCAGCAGTGAACCCCGGGACAGCCTCTCCTACGAGCAGTACTTC
-,TRBV29-1,-,TRBJ2-3,CSVEGRLSTDTQYF,TGCAGCGTTGAAGGCCGGCTAAGCACAGATACGCAGTATTTT
TRBD2,TRBV11-2,-,TRBJ2-7,CASSPRIGLAGVLAYEQYF,TGTGCCAGCAGCCCGAGGATCGGACTAGCGGGAGTATTAGCCTACGAGCAGTACTTC
TRBD1,TRBV5-8,-,TRBJ2-7,CASSLDLPGQGAYEQYF,TGTGCCAGCAGCTTGGATCTACCGGGACAGGGCGCCTACGAGCAGTACTTC
TRBD2,TRBV28,-,TRBJ2-3,CASSSPRLAGVGTQYF,TGTGCCAGCAGCTCCCCCCGACTAGCGGGAGTTGGTACGCAGTATTTT
-,TRBV27,once,TRBJ2-7,CASSLGLPF,TGTGCCAGCAGTTTGGGTCTACCCTTC
-,TRBV28,-,TRBJ1-1,CASTTGPLMNTEAFF,TGTGCCAGCACGACGGGTCCACTTATGAACACTGAAGCTTTCTTT
-,TRBV4-3,-,TRBJ2-3,CASSLKPSSGARETQYF,TGCGCCAGCAGCTTGAAGCCCTCCTCGGGGGCCCGAGAGACGCAGTATTTT
TRBD2,TRBV19,-,TRBJ2-1,CASSRVGGPPHEQFF,TGTGCCAGTAGTAGGGTGGGAGGGCCGCCCCATGAGCAGTTCTTC
-,TRBV27,-,TRBJ2-1,CASSLSRLADNEQFF,TGTGCCAGCAGTTTATCTAGGCTAGCTGACAATGAGCAGTTCTTC
TRBD1,TRBV5-1,once,TRBJ2-5,CASSPRGPETQYF,TGCGCCAGCAGTCCCAGGGGGCCGGAGACCCAGTACTTC